This T cell receptor (beta chain) was recovered during a study of CD8+ T cells in alopecia areata. Findings and caveats of the study: Resident alphabeta T cells of normal skin are also sequenced in scalp samples. Sharing of TCRs across patients appeared less clear than in mice, possibly for HLA-related reasons.

In the case of this clone: Its antigen is unknown.

cDNA reverse transcribed from extracted RNA served as the sequencing template. Generated by immunoSEQ multiplex PCR, the TCRdb table keeps only in-frame clones and is missing some. The sample yields roughly 200,000 clones, around 50% seen once. V shed 4 bases and J shed 0 bases, with 10 bases lying between them. CDR1 is SGHRS, CDR2 YFSETQ, per germline. This CDR3 region has 14 residues. The sequence derives from a human donor in good health. V usage is TRBV5-1 and J usage is TRBJ1-2; possibly TRBD1 for D (5 bases). The specimen was CD8+ T cells sorted from blood. DNA of the CDR3: TGCGCCAGCAGCCCAGGGAAAGCTAACTATGGCTACACCTTC. It specifies CASSPGKANYGYTF.